A single sample is the source of the 24 T cell receptor beta chains below, sequenced in a study of T cells in Graves' hyperthyroidism and ophthalmopathy. TCR beta CDR3 regions were amplified from RNA transcripts. HTBI primers were employed in a first-round RT-PCR of the TCR CDR3. TCRdb recomputed calls from the multiplex PCR reads with MiXCR, one row per CDR3 protein. The sample records approximately 400,000 distinct CDR3 sequences, about 14% being singletons. Sample: blood. The receptors here all came from a woman in her sixties with Graves' hyperthyroidism.

In this sample, this clonotype turned up many times. The chain links TRBV20-1 to TRBJ2-7, with D maybe TRBD2 (5 bases). Trimming removed 0 bases at V and 0 bases at J, with 12 bases between. The CDR3 runs to 15 residues. Germline lookup yields CDR1 DFQATT and CDR2 SNEGSKA (reference sequence). CDR3 in DNA: TGCAGTGCTAGAGACCCCCAGCGGAACTCCTACGAGCAGTACTTC. Amino acid sequence: CSARDPQRNSYEQYF.

At least ten counts were recorded for this clonotype. The CDR3: CASMAGNGGNTIYF. DNA for the CDR3: TGCGCCAGTATGGCCGGGAATGGTGGAAACACCATATATTTT. The chain combines TRBV5-1 with TRBJ1-3; D call uncertain. Between the trimmed V and J ends, which lost 8 bases and 3 bases, there was a span of 15 bases. This CDR3 is built from 14 residues. Germline V gives CDR1 SGHRS, CDR2 YFSETQ.

The rearrangement joins TRBV20-1 to TRBJ2-1, with TRBD2 matching 9 bases. The germline V gene has CDR1 DFQATT and CDR2 SNEGSKA (reference sequence). The CDR3 is made up of 14 amino acids. V was clipped by 3 bases and J by 7 bases; unmatched bases: 7. The CDR3 bases are TGCAGTGCTAGTACCGGGACTAGCTATAATGAGCAGTTCTTC. The encoded protein is CSASTGTSYNEQFF.

About this clonotype: Since a much larger clone is just one base distant, this may be a read error. The CDR3 protein is CAWSAPASSGNTIYF. The CDR3 nucleotides read TGTGCCTGGAGTGCGCCAGCTAGCTCTGGAAACACCATATATTTT. The rearrangement joins TRBV30 to TRBJ1-3; D is uncertain. Germline loops: CDR1 GTSNPN, CDR2 SVGIG (reference sequence). Trimming removed 1 base at V and 0 bases at J, with 10 bases between. The CDR3 length is 15 residues.

This clonotype was picked up many times. The rearrangement joins TRBV30 to TRBJ2-7; D may be TRBD1 or TRBD2 (5 bases each). Trimming left V 8 bases short and J 3 bases short, with 11 bases between. Germline V lookup: CDR1 GTSNPN, CDR2 SVGIG (reference sequence). The CDR3 covers 11 residues. The CDR3 loop reads CASRDGYEQYF. The CDR3 DNA is TGTGCCAGCCGGGACGGCTACGAGCAGTACTTC.

The gene calls are TRBV27 and TRBJ1-1, with TRBD1 matching 9 bases. J was trimmed by 1 base and V by 5 bases; bases with no gene match: 11. This CDR3 is built from 17 residues. CDR1 is MNHEY and CDR2 is SMNVEV in the germline V gene (reference sequence). The CDR3 bases are TGTGCCAGCAGTGGGGGACAGGGACGTCCTAGGAACACTGAAGCTTTCTTT. It specifies CASSGGQGRPRNTEAFF.

This clonotype came up many times. This rearrangement joins TRBV19 to TRBJ1-2, with D tentatively TRBD1 (6 bases). CDR3 length: 15 amino acids. The V and J ends lost 5 bases and 3 bases respectively, with 16 bases between them. Germline CDR1 LNHDA, CDR2 SQIVND (reference sequence). The CDR3 here is CASSGPKGGYYGYTF. The CDR3 DNA reads TGTGCCAGTAGTGGACCGAAGGGGGGCTACTATGGCTACACCTTC.

Only a few counts were recorded for this clonotype. The chain joins TRBV3-1 to TRBJ1-1, with TRBD1 as a possible D gene (6 bases). The CDR3 covers 13 residues. V gave up 4 bases and J gave up 4 bases, with 10 bases separating them. Germline V gene data show CDR1 as LGHDT and CDR2 as YNNKEL (reference sequence). The CDR3 loop is CASSPTGATEAFF. CDR3 DNA: TGTGCCAGCAGCCCGACAGGCGCCACTGAAGCTTTCTTT. Together with reference TRBV3-1 and TRBJ1-1, the CDR3 gives the full variable domain: DTAVSQTPKYLVTQMGNDKSIKCEQNLGHDTMYWYKQDSKKFLKIMFSYNNKELIINETVPNRFSPKSPDKAHLNLHINSLELGDSAVYFCASSPTGATEAFFGQGTRLTVV.

This clonotype was observed many times. The chain couples TRBV7-9 to TRBJ2-3; D is undetermined. The germline gives CDR1 SEHNR, CDR2 FQNEAQ (reference sequence). The germline V and J ends were trimmed by 4 bases and 5 bases, with 10 bases remaining between them. This CDR3 has 13 residues. The CDR3 coding sequence is TGTGCCAGCAGCTCTCAGACGGGAGATACGCAGTATTTT. It encodes CASSSQTGDTQYF.

In its sample, this clonotype was seen many times. The chain recombines TRBV5-1 with TRBJ2-7, with D hard to call. There are 13 residues in the CDR3. The germline CDR1 and CDR2 sequences are SGHRS and YFSETQ. Trimming stripped 1 base from V and 3 bases from J, with 8 bases between. CDR3 sequence: CASSLQLDYEQYF. The CDR3 nucleotides are TGCGCCAGCAGCTTGCAGCTGGACTACGAGCAGTACTTC.

This clonotype was recorded at least ten times. The chain uses TRBV14 and TRBJ2-1, with 9 bases that match TRBD1. The CDR3 spans 16 residues. The junction had 14 bases not matched to a gene; V was cut back by 4 bases and J by 10 bases. Germline lookup yields CDR1 SGHDN and CDR2 FVKESK. CDR3 bases: TGTGCCAGCAGCCGCCGGGACAGGGCAATCGGGGACGAGCAGTTCTTC. This sequence encodes CASSRRDRAIGDEQFF.

J is TRBJ2-1 and V is TRBV13; 9 nucleotides match TRBD2. Germline lookup yields CDR1 PRHDT and CDR2 FYEKMQ (reference sequence). The trim removed 0 bases at V and 1 base at J, leaving 19 bases unmatched. CDR3 length: 22 amino acids. CDR3 residues: CASSLGGRKPGLAPKSYNEQFF. CDR3 bases: TGTGCCAGCAGCTTAGGGGGCCGGAAGCCGGGACTAGCACCTAAGTCCTACAATGAGCAGTTCTTC. Full variable domain (rest looked up from reference TRBV13 and TRBJ2-1): AAGVIQSPRHLIKEKRETATLKCYPIPRHDTVYWYQQGPGQDPQFLISFYEKMQSDKGSIPDRFSAQQFSDYHSELNMSSLELGDSALYFCASSLGGRKPGLAPKSYNEQFFGPGTRLTVL.

This chain uses TRBV6-5 with TRBJ2-7; 7 nucleotides align to TRBD2. Germline V gene data show CDR1 as MNHEY and CDR2 as SVGAGI. The CDR3 spans 16 residues. Trimming took 2 bases from V and 5 from J; bases not matched to a gene: 12. CDR3 sequence: CASSYGAAGKRHEQYF. As DNA, the CDR3 is TGTGCCAGCAGTTACGGAGCAGCGGGAAAGCGTCACGAGCAGTACTTC.

This clonotype was seen only a few times. The V and J genes are TRBV4-1 and TRBJ2-5; D may correspond to TRBD1 or TRBD2 (5 bases each). Looked up from germline, CDR1 is MGHRA and CDR2 is YSYEKL. The V end was cut by 8 bases, the J end by 2 bases, with 15 bases between. This CDR3 is built from 14 residues. The CDR3 region has the DNA TGCGCCAGCGCCGAGGGGTACCTTCAAGAGACCCAGTACTTC. Translation: CASAEGYLQETQYF.

This clonotype was observed a few times. V usage is TRBV7-9 and J usage is TRBJ2-7; the D is unclear. The CDR3 runs to 12 residues. The V end lost 2 bases, the J end lost 7 bases, and 9 bases lay between the germline ends. Germline lookup yields CDR1 SEHNR and CDR2 FQNEAQ (reference sequence). The CDR3: CASSLRAEEQYF. In DNA, the CDR3 is TGTGCCAGCAGCTTAAGGGCAGAAGAGCAGTACTTC.

This clonotype was seen repeatedly, ten times or more. The chain carries TRBV9 and TRBJ2-1; a weak D match, TRBD1 (5 bases). The germline V gene encodes CDR1 SGDLS and CDR2 YYNGEE. This CDR3 region has 15 residues. V lost 0 bases, J lost 5 bases, and 12 bases lay in between. CDR3 loop: CASSVGPDTNNEQFF. DNA of the CDR3: TGTGCCAGCAGCGTAGGCCCGGACACAAACAATGAGCAGTTCTTC.

This clonotype was observed a handful of times. J is TRBJ1-1 and V is TRBV19; 8 nucleotides line up with TRBD1. Germline CDR1 reads LNHDA; CDR2 reads SQIVND (reference sequence). The CDR3 runs to 16 residues. J lost 1 base, V lost 7 bases, and 11 bases had no gene match. The CDR3: CASIFWAGGRNTEAFF. The CDR3 nucleotides are TGTGCCAGTATATTTTGGGCAGGGGGCAGGAACACTGAAGCTTTCTTT. Full variable domain (remainder filled in from reference TRBV19 and TRBJ1-1): DGGITQSPKYLFRKEGQNVTLSCEQNLNHDAMYWYRQDPGQGLRLIYYSQIVNDFQKGDIAEGYSVSREKKESFPLTVTSAQKNPTAFYLCASIFWAGGRNTEAFFGQGTRLTVV.

This clonotype was counted at least ten times. The chain carries TRBV3-1 and TRBJ1-3, with D possibly matching TRBD1 (6 bases). This CDR3 spans 15 amino acids. Germline assignment: CDR1 LGHDT and CDR2 YNNKEL (reference sequence). Trimming stripped 2 bases from V and 7 bases from J, with 15 bases between. The CDR3 here is CASSQQGTSRNTIYF. Here the CDR3 DNA reads TGTGCCAGCAGCCAACAGGGGACTAGTCGGAACACCATATATTTT.

This clonotype has ten or more counts. This chain's CDR3 is CASSSGINLGNSEAFF. The DNA of the CDR3 is TGTGCCAGCAGCTCGGGGATCAACCTTGGAAATTCTGAAGCTTTCTTT. This chain uses TRBV11-3 with TRBJ1-1; D remains ambiguous. The germline V gene encodes CDR1 SGHNT and CDR2 YENEEA. With 4 bases removed from V and 6 bases from J, the gap between germline ends came to 21 bases. The CDR3 length is 16 residues. The full variable domain, completed using reference TRBV11-3 and TRBJ1-1, is EAGVVQSPRYKIIEKKQPVAFWCNPISGHNTLYWYLQNLGQGPELLIRYENEEAVDDSQLPKDRFSAERLKGVDSTLKIQPAELGDSAVYLCASSSGINLGNSEAFFGQGTRLTVV.

This clonotype was counted many times. This chain connects TRBV5-1 to TRBJ2-3; 10 bases line up with TRBD1. This CDR3 has 15 amino acids. CDR1 is SGHRS, CDR2 YFSETQ, per germline. V gave up 1 base and J gave up 7 bases; unmatched junction bases: 6. The CDR3 here is CASSLRTGGLHTQYF. The CDR3 nucleotides read TGCGCCAGCAGCTTGCGGACAGGGGGTCTTCATACGCAGTATTTT.

In its sample, this clonotype was seen many times. V and J are TRBV18 and TRBJ2-3; 9 bases map to TRBD2. The CDR3 runs 14 residues. Unmatched junction bases numbered 2, after V lost 3 bases and J lost 4 bases. Looked up from germline, CDR1 is KGHSH and CDR2 is LQKENI. For the CDR3, the DNA is TGTGCCAGCTCACCTAGCGGGAGTTCAGATACGCAGTATTTT. Its translation: CASSPSGSSDTQYF.

This clonotype was observed a few times. This chain connects TRBV27 to TRBJ2-7; D is unclear. The CDR3 runs to 13 residues. CDR1 is MNHEY and CDR2 is SMNVEV in the germline V gene (reference sequence). V lost 10 bases to trimming and J lost 3 bases, with 16 bases between them. The CDR3 bases are TGTGCCACCCCCGTTCGCGAGGACTACGAGCAGTACTTC. Translating it yields CATPVREDYEQYF.

This clonotype has ten or more counts. The chain uses TRBV7-8 and TRBJ2-1; 8 nucleotides match TRBD2. CDR1 is SGHVS and CDR2 is FQNEAQ in the germline V gene. J lost 8 bases, V lost 5 bases, and 14 bases had no gene match. The CDR3 sequence is 16 residues long. This CDR3 is CASSQGNLLAGHEQFF. The CDR3 DNA reads TGTGCCAGCAGCCAAGGAAATCTCCTAGCGGGTCATGAGCAGTTCTTC.

This rearrangement joins TRBV5-1 to TRBJ1-1; 12 bases agree with TRBD1. V was pared by 4 bases and J by 10 bases, with 8 bases of the junction left unmatched. Germline CDR1 is SGHRS and CDR2 is YFSETQ. CDR3 length: 14 residues. CDR3: CASSPGQGATGAFF. CDR3 DNA sequence: TGCGCCAGCAGCCCGGGACAGGGGGCGACGGGAGCTTTCTTT.